The 23 T cell receptor beta chains in this list originate from one sample, sequenced in a study of vaccination effects on CD4 cells after COVID-19. Using viral peptide pools, the ViraFEST assay grew out antigen-specific CD4+ T cells prior to sequencing. Following 10 days of culture, CD4+ T cells were isolated. Vaccine administered to participants consisted of two doses of either BNT162b2 or mRNA-1273. Clones were sequenced by immunoSEQ multiplex PCR, and TCRdb holds only the in-frame ones, with some missing. This table has about 16,000 clones, almost 70% appearing once. These receptors are not linked to any known antigen. Sequences were derived from CD4+ T cells from PBMCs cultured with SARS-CoV-2 spike peptides, sampled after COVID-19 vaccination. The receptors were gathered from a human donor who received a COVID-19 vaccine.

The rearrangement links TRBV9 to TRBJ2-5; 7 nucleotides agree with TRBD1. The CDR3 totals 14 residues. V shed 8 bases and J 4 bases; nucleotides not matched to a gene: 11. In germline, CDR1 is SGDLS, CDR2 YYNGEE. The CDR3 loop reads CASSVGTVGETQYF. The DNA of the CDR3 is TGTGCCAGTTCCGTCGGGACAGTAGGAGAGACCCAGTACTTC.

The chain couples TRBV18 to TRBJ1-2; 8 bases map to TRBD1. After removal of 6 bases from V and 2 bases from J, the junction contained 2 bases not matched to a gene. CDR3 length: 13 amino acids. CDR1 and CDR2 (germline): KGHSH, LQKENI. Written as DNA, the CDR3 is TGTGCCAGCTCCTCAGGGGGCAACTATGGCTACACCTTC. Encoded protein: CASSSGGNYGYTF.

The chain joins TRBV12-3 or TRBV12-4 to TRBJ1-2; D unresolved. The length of the CDR3 is 13 residues. Trimming cost V 5 bases and J 3 bases, with 10 bases left between them. DNA of the CDR3: TGTGCCAGCAGTCCCGCACCATACTATGGCTACACCTTC. It codes for CASSPAPYYGYTF.

This chain joins TRBV2 and TRBJ2-2; either TRBD1 or TRBD2 may supply D (5 bases each). CDR1 is SNHLY, CDR2 FYNNEI, per germline. The CDR3 sequence is 14 residues long. V lost 9 bases and J 1 base, leaving 12 bases between the germline ends. DNA for the CDR3: TGTGCCAGAGGGACCCGCGAGAACACCGGGGAGCTGTTTTTT. It yields the protein CARGTRENTGELFF.

The V gene is TRBV11-2, the J gene TRBJ2-3; D not certain. CDR3 length: 16 residues. With 2 bases removed from V and 0 bases from J, the gap between germline ends came to 12 bases. CDR1 SGHAT and CDR2 FQNNGV come from the germline V gene. The CDR3 nucleotides read TGTGCCAGCAGCTTAATCCCTGGGCGTAGCACAGATACGCAGTATTTT. It specifies CASSLIPGRSTDTQYF.

The table lists this clone with a few counts. V usage is TRBV6-1 and J usage is TRBJ1-3; D is unresolved. V was cut by 1 base and J by 0 bases, with 7 bases left in between. Germline CDR1 MNHNS, CDR2 SASEGT. The CDR3 is made up of 15 amino acids. The CDR3 protein is CASSEGAVSGNTIYF. The CDR3 nucleotides read TGTGCCAGCAGTGAAGGGGCGGTCTCTGGAAACACCATATATTTT.

This rearrangement joins TRBV11-2 to TRBJ2-7, with 12 bases lining up with TRBD1. V lost 5 bases and J lost 6; bases outside the gene matches: 8. The CDR3 is 15 amino acids. Germline V gene lookup returns CDR1 SGHAT and CDR2 FQNNGV. The CDR3 DNA reads TGTGCCAGCAGCCTGATCCGGGACAGGGGGCCCGAGCAGTACTTC. Protein product: CASSLIRDRGPEQYF.

The chain couples TRBV3-1 (or the pseudogene TRBV3-2) to TRBJ2-1, with TRBD2 matching 12 bases. Germline V gene sequence: CDR1 LGHDT, CDR2 YNNKEL (reference sequence). Trimming cost V 4 bases and J 8 bases; bases outside gene matches: 6. This CDR3 spans 15 amino acids. This chain's CDR3 is CASSPRLAGVYEQFF. DNA of the CDR3: TGTGCCAGCAGCCCGCGACTAGCGGGAGTCTATGAGCAGTTCTTC.

The gene calls are TRBV9 and TRBJ2-5; perhaps TRBD2 as D (5 bases). In germline, CDR1 is SGDLS, CDR2 YYNGEE. The V and J ends lost 3 bases and 4 bases respectively, with 13 bases between them. This CDR3 has 14 amino acids. DNA of the CDR3: TGTGCCAGCAGCGGAACAGCGAGCGGAGAGACCCAGTACTTC. Its protein product is CASSGTASGETQYF. The variable domain in full, with the rest retrieved from reference TRBV9 and TRBJ2-5, is DSGVTQTPKHLITATGQRVTLRCSPRSGDLSVYWYQQSLDQGLQFLIQYYNGEERAKGNILERFSAQQFPDLHSELNLSSLELGDSALYFCASSGTASGETQYFGPGTRLLVL.

The chain recombines TRBV4-2 with TRBJ2-3, with 8 bases that match TRBD2. The CDR3 is 19 residues long. Trimming took 0 bases from V and 1 from J; bases not matched to a gene: 12. The V gene's germline CDR1 is LGHNA and CDR2 YNFKEQ. The CDR3 loop reads CASSQDPLSGVSRTDTQYF. DNA of the CDR3: TGTGCCAGCAGCCAAGATCCCCTTAGCGGGGTCTCCCGCACAGATACGCAGTATTTT.

This CDR3 reads CASSNFKYEQYF. CDR3 DNA: TGTGCCAGCAGCAACTTTAAATACGAGCAGTACTTC. The V and J genes are TRBV7-2 and TRBJ2-7; D is undetermined. The V end was cut by 5 bases, the J end by 4 bases, with 9 bases between. Per the germline V gene, CDR1 is SGHTA and CDR2 is FQGNSA. The CDR3 sequence is 12 residues long.

V and J are TRBV6-5 and TRBJ2-7, with 10 positions matching TRBD1. The CDR3 spans 15 residues. With 6 bases clipped from V and 6 bases from J, the junction kept 11 bases outside the gene matches. CDR1 and CDR2 from the germline V gene are MNHEY and SVGAGI. DNA for the CDR3: TGTGCCAGCAGCGGAGGGACAGGGGCATGGAGCGAGCAGTACTTC. Encoded protein: CASSGGTGAWSEQYF.

The J gene is TRBJ2-5, the V gene TRBV11-2, with 9 bases that match TRBD2. The CDR3 has 15 amino acids. V lost 6 bases to trimming and J lost 3 bases; unmatched junction nucleotides: 8. In germline, CDR1 is SGHAT, CDR2 FQNNGV. The CDR3 sequence: CASSPGAGGKETQYF. CDR3 sequence (DNA): TGTGCCAGCAGTCCCGGGGCGGGGGGGAAAGAGACCCAGTACTTC.

By sample fraction, this clone is medium-sized. CDR3 sequence reads: CASSPELATYGYTF. Written as DNA, the CDR3 is TGCGCCAGCAGCCCAGAGTTAGCCACCTATGGCTACACCTTC. The chain employs TRBV5-1 and TRBJ1-2; D gene uncertain. Germline V gene lookup returns CDR1 SGHRS and CDR2 YFSETQ. CDR3 length: 14 amino acids. Trimming took 4 bases from V and 4 from J, leaving 14 bases between them. Variable domain in full (rest from reference TRBV5-1 and TRBJ1-2): KAGVTQTPRYLIKTRGQQVTLSCSPISGHRSVSWYQQTPGQGLQFLFEYFSETQRNKGNFPGRFSGRQFSNSRSEMNVSTLELGDSALYLCASSPELATYGYTFGSGTRLTVV.

V and J are TRBV19 and TRBJ2-7; either TRBD1 or TRBD2 may supply D (5 bases each). Trimming pared 10 bases from V and 2 bases from J, leaving 15 bases between. Germline V lookup: CDR1 LNHDA, CDR2 SQIVND (reference sequence). The CDR3 totals 13 residues. CDR3 region: CANPTGPPYEQYF. Here the CDR3 DNA reads TGTGCCAACCCGACGGGGCCCCCCTACGAGCAGTACTTC.

A few counts support this clone. The chain employs TRBV27 and TRBJ1-2, with D possibly TRBD1 on 5 matching bases. V was trimmed by 9 bases and J by 1 base, leaving 12 bases between them. The CDR3 has 13 residues. CDR1 and CDR2 (germline): MNHEY, SMNVEV (reference sequence). The CDR3 region is CASSTAVNYGYTF. The CDR3, as DNA: TGTGCCAGTTCGACAGCGGTTAACTATGGCTACACCTTC.

The chain has TRBV2 and TRBJ2-5; 14 bases are a match to TRBD2. The CDR3 sequence is 19 residues long. Germline CDR1 reads SNHLY; CDR2 reads FYNNEI. J gave up 5 bases and V 4 bases, and 15 bases lay outside the gene matches. The CDR3 DNA reads TGTGCCAGCAGTGGAAATACCGGGACTAGCGGGAGCCTGGGGGAGACCCAGTACTTC. This sequence encodes CASSGNTGTSGSLGETQYF.

The gene calls are TRBV6-1 and TRBJ1-2; D is unclear. V was cut by 3 bases and J by 6 bases, with 11 bases left in between. The CDR3 is 13 residues long. Looked up from germline, CDR1 is MNHNS and CDR2 is SASEGT. The CDR3 reads CASSEGGSHGYTF. In nucleotides, the CDR3 is TGTGCCAGCAGTGAGGGAGGAAGCCATGGCTACACCTTC.

Comment on this clone: Its ends do not fully match the called genes, so a read error is possible. The genes are TRBV7-7 and TRBJ2-2; 7 positions agree with TRBD1. The V gene's germline CDR1 is SSHAT and CDR2 FNYEAQ (reference sequence). The CDR3 is 14 residues long. Here the CDR3 reads CASRAGTVTGELFF. DNA of the CDR3: TGTGCTAGCAGGGCCGGGACAGTCACCGGGGAGCTGTTTTTT.

This clone was seen more than once but under ten times. The CDR3 DNA follows: TGCGCCAGCAGCTTTTCGACAGATACGCAGTATTTT. This encodes CASSFSTDTQYF. V and J are TRBV5-1 and TRBJ2-3, with unresolved D. V was pared by 2 bases and J by 3 bases, with 4 bases between. The CDR3 totals 12 residues. Per germline, CDR1 SGHRS and CDR2 YFSETQ.

The chain joins TRBV24-1 to TRBJ2-1; D is undetermined. Trimming stripped 12 bases from V and 4 bases from J, with 9 bases between. The CDR3 runs 11 residues. The germline V gene encodes CDR1 KGHDR and CDR2 SFDVKD. Written as DNA, the CDR3 is TGTGCCTCCGGATTTTACAATGAGCAGTTCTTC. Protein sequence: CASGFYNEQFF.

By its share, this clone is medium-sized. J is TRBJ2-1 and V is TRBV6-1; TRBD2 matches 8 bases. The CDR3 spans 17 residues. Unmatched junction bases numbered 15, after V lost 3 bases and J lost 8 bases. The germline gives CDR1 MNHNS, CDR2 SASEGT. This chain's CDR3 is CASSEPGLVGSEDEQFF. In nucleotides, the CDR3 is TGTGCCAGCAGTGAGCCGGGACTAGTGGGCTCCGAGGATGAGCAGTTCTTC.

There are a few counts of this clone. This chain links TRBV7-6 with TRBJ1-2; 7 bases match TRBD1. The CDR3 consists of 13 residues. The germline gives CDR1 SGHVS, CDR2 FNYEAQ. After removal of 5 bases from V and 4 bases from J, the junction contained 4 bases not matched to a gene. CDR3 in DNA: TGTGCCAGCAGCCCCGGACAGGCCTATGGCTACACCTTC. It yields the protein CASSPGQAYGYTF.